This TCR beta chain was captured by sequencing in a study of CD8 T cells in ankylosing spondylitis (dated by TCRdb to the late 2010s). Notes on the research overall: T cell receptor beta repertoires were profiled in healthy donors and ankylosing spondylitis patients so that disease-linked TCR variants could be found. The whole study cohort included 95 to 130 healthy donors and 20 to 30 ankylosing spondylitis patients. Peripheral blood was sampled, and synovial fluid was also collected from ankylosing spondylitis patients. Study-wide findings and limitations: A TCR beta motif made up of several highly homologous amino acid variants appeared to be characteristic of blood from ankylosing spondylitis patients. Some TCR beta motif variants had previously been reported in synovial fluid and blood of reactive arthritis patients, which suggested common disease-initiation mechanisms. The disease-linked clones were reported as significantly enriched in matched synovial fluid samples from ankylosing spondylitis patients. The disease-linked clones showed a CD8+ phenotype and occurred at relatively low frequencies in peripheral blood.

Counted from cysteine to phenylalanine, this CDR3 has 15 amino acids. Only the CDR3 region is kept as DNA, spanning 45 bases read in frame from base 1. The V end loses 3 bases and the J end loses 0 bases, and a stretch of 8 bases separates them. Sequences LGHNA (CDR1) and YNFKEQ (CDR2) are obtained from the germline V gene. For sequencing, an Illumina HiSeq 2500 was employed. Quantitative 5'-RACE with molecular barcodes was the method used to prepare the TCR beta libraries. The paper's processing steps were these. A new computational method based on a probabilistic model of VDJ rearrangement was used to identify disease-linked TCR variants. TCRdb itself trimmed the public reads at Q25 with fastp, ran MiXCR and retained productive beta chains. Rows are combined by CDR3 protein, so each entry shows the most common genes and DNA. Clone size and V and J calls follow TCRdb, not the original study. The sample table contains about 510,000 distinct CDR3 sequences; only one count was recorded for about 5.4% of them. The ten most abundant clones make up under 4.5% of the sample.

Regarding this clonotype: Its cognate antigen has yet to be identified. No base quality values were provided; no much bigger clone lies one nucleotide off.

Rearrangement joined TRBV4-2 to TRBJ2-2; the D gene remains uncertain. The sequence derives from a male donor with ankylosing spondylitis. Material: blood, either unsorted or a sorted T cell fraction (not recorded which). The DNA sequence follows: TGTGCCAGCAGCCATCCAAATGCGAACACCGGGGAGCTGTTTTTT. It is translated as CASSHPNANTGELFF.